These T cell receptor beta chains were read from a single sample in a study of blood T cell repertoires in COVID-19. Sequenced by immunoSEQ multiplex PCR; TCRdb stores in-frame clones only, minus some. The sample consists of approximately 190,000 clones, about four fifths of them appearing once. The specimen was peripheral blood. These receptors were collected from a woman aged 65 to 85 with active or convalescent COVID-19. CDR3s include the opening cysteine and the closing phenylalanine or tryptophan. A D gene is named only where the DNA matches it firmly. Expanded clones get a size class; other rows say once, few or many, or leave the size out.

len | d_gene | j_gene | v_gene | abundance | CDR3nt | CDR3aa
12 | - | TRBJ1-1 | TRBV5-4 | - | TGTGCCAGCAGCTTGGCGCGGAATGAAGCTTTCTTT | CASSLARNEAFF
15 | - | TRBJ2-5 | TRBV9 | - | TGTGCCAGCAGCGTCACCGGGACATCCGTAGAGACCCAGTACTTC | CASSVTGTSVETQYF
16 | TRBD2 | TRBJ2-5 | TRBV19 | - | TGTGCCAGCCGGGCTAGCGGGAGAGGAAATCAAGAGACCCAGTACTTC | CASRASGRGNQETQYF
14 | - | TRBJ2-3 | TRBV7-8 | - | TGTGCCAGCAGCTTACTAGCCCGGGCAGATACGCAGTATTTT | CASSLLARADTQYF
15 | TRBD1 | TRBJ1-2 | TRBV27 | - | TGTGCCAGCAGTTCCAGGGGACAGGGGGAACATGGCTACACCTTC | CASSSRGQGEHGYTF
15 | - | TRBJ2-3 | TRBV5-8 | - | TGTGCCAGCGAAAGACTAGTAGGGTCAACAGATACGCAGTATTTT | CASERLVGSTDTQYF
15 | TRBD1 | TRBJ2-3 | TRBV9 | - | TGTGCCAGCAGCAGGGACAGGGGGGGTACAGATACGCAGTATTTT | CASSRDRGGTDTQYF
15 | TRBD1 | TRBJ2-1 | TRBV18 | - | TGTGCCAGCTCACCGCGGGGACAGGGGGCGAATGAGCAGTTCTTC | CASSPRGQGANEQFF
14 | TRBD1 | TRBJ2-7 | TRBV5-1 | - | TGCGCCAGCAGCCCGGGGGACAGGGCCCACGAGCAGTACTTC | CASSPGDRAHEQYF
14 | - | TRBJ2-1 | TRBV5-4 | - | TGTGCCAGCAGCTTGGCCCCTCCCGCGGATGAGCAGTTCTTC | CASSLAPPADEQFF
15 | TRBD1 | TRBJ2-1 | TRBV5-1 | few | TGCGCCAGCAGCGTACAGGGGGCGGGTTACAATGAGCAGTTCTTC | CASSVQGAGYNEQFF
15 | - | TRBJ1-3 | TRBV18 | - | TGTGCCAGCTCACCTACAGGGCGCCGTGTAGACACCATATATTTT | CASSPTGRRVDTIYF
16 | TRBD2 | TRBJ2-2 | TRBV6-6 | - | TGTGCCAGCAGTTCAGGACTAGCGGGAGACACCGGGGAGCTGTTTTTT | CASSSGLAGDTGELFF
19 | TRBD2 | TRBJ2-1 | TRBV2 | - | TGTGCCAGCAGCCCGAGGAGGCTAGCGGGAGGGCCTGCGGACAATGAGCAGTTCTTC | CASSPRRLAGGPADNEQFF
13 | TRBD1 | TRBJ1-2 | TRBV5-4 | - | TGTGCCAGCAGCGGTCGACAGGGGTTCGGCTACACCTTC | CASSGRQGFGYTF
13 | - | TRBJ1-2 | TRBV20-1 | - | TGCAGTGCTAGTATGGGGAGTTCCTATGGCTACACCTTC | CSASMGSSYGYTF
16 | - | TRBJ2-7 | TRBV21-1 | - | TGTGCCAGCAGCAGGAAACTTGTAGGGAGGGCCCTTCTCCAGTACTTC | CASSRKLVGRALLQYF
12 | - | TRBJ2-1 | TRBV12-5 | - | TGTGCTAGTGGTTTAGAGCGGACTGAGCAGTTCTTC | CASGLERTEQFF
12 | - | TRBJ2-1 | TRBV2 | - | TGTGCCAGCAGTGAACTGTTAAATGAGCAGTTCTTC | CASSELLNEQFF
15 | TRBD2 | TRBJ2-7 | TRBV3-1/TRBV3-2 | once | TGTGCCAGCAGCCTCGGACTAGCGATCCCCTACGAGCAGTACTTC | CASSLGLAIPYEQYF
15 | TRBD2 | TRBJ2-7 | TRBV3-1/TRBV3-2 | once | TGTGCCAGCACCCCAGCGGGGGGAAGCTCCTACGAGCAGTACTTC | CASTPAGGSSYEQYF
20 | - | TRBJ2-1 | TRBV21-1 | - | TGTGCCAGCAGCAAGTCCCTGCGCCCCGACAGGACCTGCTCCTACAATGAGCAGTTCTTC | CASSKSLRPDRTCSYNEQFF
16 | - | TRBJ2-2 | TRBV27 | - | TGTGCCAGCAGTTCTACGACGGGATCGGTCACCGGGGAGCTGTTTTTT | CASSSTTGSVTGELFF
13 | - | TRBJ1-1 | TRBV5-6 | - | TGTGCCAGCAGCCTCCAGCGAGTAGGTGAAGCTTTCTTT | CASSLQRVGEAFF
11 | TRBD2 | TRBJ2-2 | TRBV20-1 | - | TGCATGGTGGGAGGGGCCGGGGAGCTGTTTTTT | CMVGGAGELFF
15 | TRBD2 | TRBJ2-3 | TRBV5-1 | - | TGCGCCAGCAGCCGACTAGCGGGAGTCACAGATACGCAGTATTTT | CASSRLAGVTDTQYF
14 | TRBD1 | TRBJ2-7 | TRBV11-2 | - | TGTGCCAGCAGCCCAAAGGGGGCTGTGGGCGAGCAGTACTTC | CASSPKGAVGEQYF
16 | TRBD2 | TRBJ2-5 | TRBV2 | - | TGTGCCAGCAGTGGGGCTAGCGGGAGCGGCCAAGAGACCCAGTACTTC | CASSGASGSGQETQYF
13 | - | TRBJ1-2 | TRBV5-1 | - | TGCGCCAGCAGCCCAGCAGGGAACTATGGCTACACCTTC | CASSPAGNYGYTF
18 | - | TRBJ2-5 | TRBV7-9 | - | TGTGCCAGCACCTCTAACTCACGGGTGGTGGAGGAACCGGAGACCCAGTACTTC | CASTSNSRVVEEPETQYF
14 | - | TRBJ2-7 | TRBV7-8 | - | TGTGCCAGCAGCTTAGGGTTAATAGCCTACGAGCAGTACTTC | CASSLGLIAYEQYF
13 | - | TRBJ2-7 | TRBV6-6 | once | TGTGCCAGCACCCCCCAGGGCGGCTACGAGCAGTACTTC | CASTPQGGYEQYF
13 | - | TRBJ1-2 | TRBV3-1/TRBV3-2 | - | TGTGCCAGCAGCCAAGGGCCAGGGGTAGGCTACACCTTC | CASSQGPGVGYTF
16 | - | TRBJ2-1 | TRBV5-1 | - | TGCGCCAGCAGGGTCGTTTATGGACTTACCTACAATGAGCAGTTCTTC | CASRVVYGLTYNEQFF
17 | TRBD1 | TRBJ1-1 | TRBV15 | - | TGTGCCACCAGCGTCACAAAGGGGGCAAACATGAACACTGAAGCTTTCTTT | CATSVTKGANMNTEAFF
18 | - | TRBJ1-5 | TRBV2 | - | TGTGCCAGCAGGGGGAGGGGCCCAATTGCTAATAGCAATCAGCCCCAGCATTTT | CASRGRGPIANSNQPQHF
13 | - | TRBJ1-2 | TRBV12-5 | - | TGTGCTAGTGGAGCGTCCAGTAACTATGGCTACACCTTC | CASGASSNYGYTF
16 | - | TRBJ2-6 | TRBV4-1 | - | TGCGCCAGCAGCCCCCGAGGCCTCTCTGGGGCCAACGTCCTGACTTTC | CASSPRGLSGANVLTF
15 | TRBD1 | TRBJ1-5 | TRBV19 | - | TGTGCCAGCCACCGGGACAGGGGGCAGTATCAGCCCCAGCATTTT | CASHRDRGQYQPQHF
17 | TRBD2 | TRBJ2-3 | TRBV4-1 | - | TGCGCCAGCAGCCAAGATCCCGGACTAGCTTATACAGATACGCAGTATTTT | CASSQDPGLAYTDTQYF
16 | TRBD2 | TRBJ2-3 | TRBV5-6 | - | TGTGCCAGCAGCCCTATGGGGGAGGGCCTCGCAGATACGCAGTATTTT | CASSPMGEGLADTQYF
16 | TRBD2 | TRBJ2-3 | TRBV27 | - | TGTGCCAGCAGAGACTGGACGGGGGGAAGCACAGATACGCAGTATTTT | CASRDWTGGSTDTQYF
15 | TRBD1 | TRBJ2-2 | TRBV9 | - | TGTGCCAGCAGCGGTGGACAGGGAAACACCGGGGAGCTGTTTTTT | CASSGGQGNTGELFF
22 | TRBD2 | TRBJ2-3 | TRBV20-1 | - | TGCAGTGCTAGTGTCCCAGGGGGCGGGAACGTTACTAGCGGGATGGTCACAGATACGCAGTATTTT | CSASVPGGGNVTSGMVTDTQYF
13 | - | TRBJ2-1 | TRBV10-1 | - | TGCGCCAGCAGCTTCGGGAATTCCAATGAGCAGTTCTTC | CASSFGNSNEQFF
17 | TRBD2 | TRBJ2-7 | TRBV28 | - | TGTGCCAGCAGTCTACTAGCGGGCCTAAGAAGGTCCTACGAGCAGTACTTC | CASSLLAGLRRSYEQYF
11 | - | TRBJ2-3 | TRBV29-1 | - | TGCAGCGCCGGGGATGCGGATACGCAGTATTTT | CSAGDADTQYF
17 | TRBD2 | TRBJ2-5 | TRBV7-9 | - | TGTGCCAGCAGCTCCCCAGGACTAGATGGCCTCCAAGAGACCCAGTACTTC | CASSSPGLDGLQETQYF
14 | - | TRBJ1-6 | TRBV12-5 | - | TGTGCTAGTGCCCTCGGAGGGAACAATTCACCCCTCCACTTT | CASALGGNNSPLHF
15 | - | TRBJ1-3 | TRBV30 | - | TGTGCCTGGCGCCGGGACGGGGGAACTGGAAACACCATATATTTT | CAWRRDGGTGNTIYF
14 | - | TRBJ1-5 | TRBV5-6 | - | TGTGCCAGCAGCTTGCGGGAGAGAAATCAGCCCCAGCATTTT | CASSLRERNQPQHF
14 | TRBD2 | TRBJ2-1 | TRBV28 | - | TGTGCCACCGAGGGACTAGCGGGAGGGGGTGAGCAGTTCTTC | CATEGLAGGGEQFF
14 | - | TRBJ2-1 | TRBV2 | once | TGTGCCAGCAGTGAGTCAGGGACCTACAATGAGCAGTTCTTC | CASSESGTYNEQFF
20 | TRBD2 | TRBJ2-3 | TRBV5-1 | - | TGCGCCAGCAGCTTGGGGCAACCTAGCCTCTGGCGGGAGATGTTGGATACGCAGTATTTT | CASSLGQPSLWREMLDTQYF
18 | - | TRBJ2-2 | TRBV7-7 | - | TGTGCCAGCAGCTTAGCCCCAGGACAGTCAGCGAACACCGGGGAGCTGTTTTTT | CASSLAPGQSANTGELFF
15 | TRBD1 | TRBJ1-5 | TRBV7-8 | - | TGTGCCAGCAGCTTGGGCAGGGGGCGTCGGCAGCCCCAGCATTTT | CASSLGRGRRQPQHF
14 | - | TRBJ1-4 | TRBV19 | - | TGTGCCAGTAGTGTTCCGGGAAAAGGGGAAAAACTGTTTTTT | CASSVPGKGEKLFF